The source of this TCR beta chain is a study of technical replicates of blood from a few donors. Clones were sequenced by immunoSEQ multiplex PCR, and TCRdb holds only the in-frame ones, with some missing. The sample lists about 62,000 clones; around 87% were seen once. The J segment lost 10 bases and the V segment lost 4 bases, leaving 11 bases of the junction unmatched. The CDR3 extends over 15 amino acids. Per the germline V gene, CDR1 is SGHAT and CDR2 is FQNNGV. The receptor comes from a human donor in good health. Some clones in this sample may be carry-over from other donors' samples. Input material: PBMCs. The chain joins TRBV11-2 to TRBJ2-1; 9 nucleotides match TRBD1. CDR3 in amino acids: CASSSGQGILREQFF. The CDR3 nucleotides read TGTGCCAGCAGCTCAGGACAGGGGATACTTAGAGAGCAGTTCTTC.